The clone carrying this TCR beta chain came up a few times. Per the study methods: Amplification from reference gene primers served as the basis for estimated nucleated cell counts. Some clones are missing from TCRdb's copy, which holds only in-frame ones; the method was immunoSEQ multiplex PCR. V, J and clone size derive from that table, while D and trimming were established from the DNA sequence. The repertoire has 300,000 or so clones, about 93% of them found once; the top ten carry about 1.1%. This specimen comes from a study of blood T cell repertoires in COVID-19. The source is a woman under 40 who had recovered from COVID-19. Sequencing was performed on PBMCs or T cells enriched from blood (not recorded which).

The CDR3 is CASSLASPGNSPLHF. The CDR3 DNA reads TGCGCCAGCAGCTTGGCCAGTCCAGGGAATTCACCCCTCCACTTT. This chain joins TRBV5-1 and TRBJ1-6, with D possibly TRBD1 on 5 matching bases. Trimming left V 0 bases short and J 7 bases short, with 11 bases between. The V gene's germline CDR1 is SGHRS and CDR2 YFSETQ. There are 15 residues in the CDR3.